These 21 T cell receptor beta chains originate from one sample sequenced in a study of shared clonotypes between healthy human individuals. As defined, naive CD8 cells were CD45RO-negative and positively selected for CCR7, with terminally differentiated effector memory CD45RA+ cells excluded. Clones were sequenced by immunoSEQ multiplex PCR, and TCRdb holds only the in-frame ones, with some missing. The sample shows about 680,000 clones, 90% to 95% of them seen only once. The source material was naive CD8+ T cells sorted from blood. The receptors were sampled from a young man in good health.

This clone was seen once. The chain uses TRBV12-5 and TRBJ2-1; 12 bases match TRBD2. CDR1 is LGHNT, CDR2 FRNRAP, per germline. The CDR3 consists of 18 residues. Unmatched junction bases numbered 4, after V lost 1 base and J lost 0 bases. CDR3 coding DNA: TGTGCTAGTGGTTTGGCTAAGACTAGCGGGAGCTCCTACAATGAGCAGTTCTTC. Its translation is CASGLAKTSGSSYNEQFF.

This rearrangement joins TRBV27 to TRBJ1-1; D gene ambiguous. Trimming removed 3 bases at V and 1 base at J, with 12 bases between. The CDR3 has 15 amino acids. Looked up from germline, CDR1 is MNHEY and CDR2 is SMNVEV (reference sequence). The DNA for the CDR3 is TGTGCCAGCAGTTTGGTAGGGTCGCCGAACACTGAAGCTTTCTTT. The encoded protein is CASSLVGSPNTEAFF.

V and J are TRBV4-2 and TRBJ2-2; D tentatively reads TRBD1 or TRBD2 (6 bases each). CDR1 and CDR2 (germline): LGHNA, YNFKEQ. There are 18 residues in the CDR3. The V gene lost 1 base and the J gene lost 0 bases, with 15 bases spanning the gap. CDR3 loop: CASSQGGAGYANTGELFF. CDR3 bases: TGTGCCAGCAGCCAAGGGGGGGCGGGCTACGCGAACACCGGGGAGCTGTTTTTT.

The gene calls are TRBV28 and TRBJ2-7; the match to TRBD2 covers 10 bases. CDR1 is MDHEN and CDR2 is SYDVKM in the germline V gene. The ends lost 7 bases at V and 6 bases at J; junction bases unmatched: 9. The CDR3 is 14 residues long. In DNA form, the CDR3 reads TGTGCCAGCAACCTAGCGGGAGAAATTGCCGAGCAGTACTTC. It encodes CASNLAGEIAEQYF.

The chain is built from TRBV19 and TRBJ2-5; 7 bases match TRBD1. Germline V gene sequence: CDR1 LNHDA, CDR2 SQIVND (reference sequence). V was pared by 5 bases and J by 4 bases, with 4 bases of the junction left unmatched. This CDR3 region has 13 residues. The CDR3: CASSYNRGETQYF. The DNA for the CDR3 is TGTGCCAGTAGTTATAACAGGGGAGAGACCCAGTACTTC.

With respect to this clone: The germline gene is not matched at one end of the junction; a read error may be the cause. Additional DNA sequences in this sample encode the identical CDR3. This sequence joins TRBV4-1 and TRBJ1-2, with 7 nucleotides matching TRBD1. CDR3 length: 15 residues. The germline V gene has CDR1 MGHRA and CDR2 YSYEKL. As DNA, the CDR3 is TGCGCCAGCAGCCAAACAACAGGGGATGACTATGGATACACCTTC. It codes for CASSQTTGDDYGYTF.

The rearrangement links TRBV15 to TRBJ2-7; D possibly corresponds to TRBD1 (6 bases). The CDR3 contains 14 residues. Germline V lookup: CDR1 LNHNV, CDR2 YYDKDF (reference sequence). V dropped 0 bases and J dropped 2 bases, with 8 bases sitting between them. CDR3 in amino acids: CATSREDRTYEQYF. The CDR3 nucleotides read TGTGCCACCAGCAGAGAGGACAGAACCTACGAGCAGTACTTC.

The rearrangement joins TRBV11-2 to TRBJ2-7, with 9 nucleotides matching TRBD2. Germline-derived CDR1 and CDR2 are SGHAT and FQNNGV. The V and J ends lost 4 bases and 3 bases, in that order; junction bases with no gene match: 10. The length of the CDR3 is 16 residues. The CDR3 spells CASSSPAASGNYEQYF. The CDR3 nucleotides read TGTGCCAGCAGCTCTCCCGCGGCTAGCGGGAACTACGAGCAGTACTTC.

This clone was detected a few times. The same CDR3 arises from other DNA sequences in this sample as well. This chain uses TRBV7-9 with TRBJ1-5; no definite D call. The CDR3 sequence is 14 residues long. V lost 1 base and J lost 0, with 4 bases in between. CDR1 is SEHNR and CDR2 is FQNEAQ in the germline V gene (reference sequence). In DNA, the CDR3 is TGTGCCAGCAGCTTAGAGGGTAGCAATCAGCCCCAGCATTTT. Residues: CASSLEGSNQPQHF.

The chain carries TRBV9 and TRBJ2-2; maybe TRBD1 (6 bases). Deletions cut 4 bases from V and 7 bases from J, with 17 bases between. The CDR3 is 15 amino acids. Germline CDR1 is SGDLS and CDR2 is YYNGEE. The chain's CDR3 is CASSPWTAVDGELFF. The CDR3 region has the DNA TGTGCCAGCAGCCCCTGGACAGCTGTGGACGGGGAGCTGTTTTTT.

The CDR3 loop is CASSPTSGSNTGELFF. The CDR3 DNA is TGTGCCAGCAGTCCCACTAGCGGGAGTAACACCGGGGAGCTGTTTTTT. V usage is TRBV7-9 and J usage is TRBJ2-2; 11 bases map to TRBD2. Germline-derived CDR1 and CDR2 are SEHNR and FQNEAQ (reference sequence). Trimming took 6 bases from V and 2 from J; bases not matched to a gene: 5. The CDR3 totals 16 residues. Based on the CDR3 plus reference TRBV7-9 and TRBJ2-2, the full variable domain is DTGVSQNPRHKITKRGQNVTFRCDPISEHNRLYWYRQTLGQGPEFLTYFQNEAQLEKSRLLSDRFSAERPKGSFSTLEIQRTEQGDSAMYLCASSPTSGSNTGELFFGEGSRLTVL.

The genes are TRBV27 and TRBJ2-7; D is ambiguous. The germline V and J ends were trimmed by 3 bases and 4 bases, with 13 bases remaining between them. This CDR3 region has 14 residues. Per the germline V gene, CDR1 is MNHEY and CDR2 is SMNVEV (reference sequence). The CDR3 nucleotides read TGTGCCAGCAGTTTGTCGGAAGGCTTTTACGAGCAGTACTTC. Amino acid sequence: CASSLSEGFYEQYF.

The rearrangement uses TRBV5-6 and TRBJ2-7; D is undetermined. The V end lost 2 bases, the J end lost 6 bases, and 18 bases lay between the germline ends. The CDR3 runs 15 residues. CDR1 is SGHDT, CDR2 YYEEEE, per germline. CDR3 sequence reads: CASSFRSDPRIEQYF. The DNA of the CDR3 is TGTGCCAGCAGCTTTCGGTCGGACCCGAGGATCGAGCAGTACTTC.

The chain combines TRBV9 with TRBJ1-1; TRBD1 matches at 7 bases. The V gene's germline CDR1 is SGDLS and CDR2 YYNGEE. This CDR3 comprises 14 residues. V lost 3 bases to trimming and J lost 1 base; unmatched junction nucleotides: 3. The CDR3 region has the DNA TGTGCCAGCAGCGGAACAGGGGAGAACACTGAAGCTTTCTTT. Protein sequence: CASSGTGENTEAFF.

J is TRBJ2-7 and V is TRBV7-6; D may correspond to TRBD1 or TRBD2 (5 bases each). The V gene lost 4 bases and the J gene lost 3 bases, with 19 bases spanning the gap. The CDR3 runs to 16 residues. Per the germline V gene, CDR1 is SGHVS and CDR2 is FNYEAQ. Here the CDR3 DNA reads TGTGCCAGCAGCTCACACCCCCGGGACGAGAACTACGAGCAGTACTTC. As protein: CASSSHPRDENYEQYF. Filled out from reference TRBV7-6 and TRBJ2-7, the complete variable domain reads GAGVSQSPRYKVTKRGQDVALRCDPISGHVSLYWYRQALGQGPEFLTYFNYEAQQDKSGLPNDRFSAERPEGSISTLTIQRTEQRDSAMYRCASSSHPRDENYEQYFGPGTRLTVT.

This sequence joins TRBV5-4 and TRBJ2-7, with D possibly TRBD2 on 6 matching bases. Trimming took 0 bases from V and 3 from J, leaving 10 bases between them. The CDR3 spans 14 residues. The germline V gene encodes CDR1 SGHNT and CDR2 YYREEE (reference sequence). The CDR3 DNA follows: TGTGCCAGCAGCTTGGACCCGGGAGTCTACGAGCAGTACTTC. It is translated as CASSLDPGVYEQYF. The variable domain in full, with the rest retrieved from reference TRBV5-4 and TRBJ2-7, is ETGVTQSPTHLIKTRGQQVTLRCSSQSGHNTVSWYQQALGQGPQFIFQYYREEENGRGNFPPRFSGLQFPNYSSELNVNALELDDSALYLCASSLDPGVYEQYFGPGTRLTVT.

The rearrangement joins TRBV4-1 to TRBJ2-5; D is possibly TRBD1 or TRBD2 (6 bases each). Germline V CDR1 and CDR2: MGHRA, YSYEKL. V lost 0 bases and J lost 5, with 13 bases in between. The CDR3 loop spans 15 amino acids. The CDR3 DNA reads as TGCGCCAGCAGCCAAGATCGAGGGGGAGGTGAGACCCAGTACTTC. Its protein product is CASSQDRGGGETQYF.

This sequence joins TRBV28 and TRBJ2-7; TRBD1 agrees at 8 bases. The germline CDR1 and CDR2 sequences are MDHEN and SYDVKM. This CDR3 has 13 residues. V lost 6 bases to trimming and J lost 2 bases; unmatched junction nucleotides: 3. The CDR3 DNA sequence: TGTGCCAGCAGCCAACAGGGGGCCTACGAGCAGTACTTC. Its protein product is CASSQQGAYEQYF.

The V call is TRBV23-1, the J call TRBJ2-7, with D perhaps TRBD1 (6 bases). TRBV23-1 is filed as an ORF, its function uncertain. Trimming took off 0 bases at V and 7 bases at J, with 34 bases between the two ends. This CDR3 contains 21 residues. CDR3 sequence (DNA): TGCGCCAGCAGTCAATCGAGGGTAAAGGATGAAGGGGGTCAAAGGTGGGATGAGCAGTACTTC. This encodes CASSQSRVKDEGGQRWDEQYF.

In nucleotides, the CDR3 is TGTGCCAGCACCCCAGGCGCTAGCGGGGGGGGCTACAATGAGCAGTTCTTC. Amino acid sequence: CASTPGASGGGYNEQFF. The V call is TRBV9, the J call TRBJ2-1; TRBD2 matches 12 bases. The CDR3 sequence is 17 residues long. The germline V gene has CDR1 SGDLS and CDR2 YYNGEE. The trim removed 6 bases at V and 3 bases at J, leaving 10 bases unmatched.

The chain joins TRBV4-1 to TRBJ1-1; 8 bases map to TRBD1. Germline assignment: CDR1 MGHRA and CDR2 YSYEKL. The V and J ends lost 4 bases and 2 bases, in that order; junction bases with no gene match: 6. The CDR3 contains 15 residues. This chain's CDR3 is CASSPKGQDNTEAFF. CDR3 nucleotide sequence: TGCGCCAGCAGCCCCAAGGGACAGGACAACACTGAAGCTTTCTTT.